The subject of this entry is one TCR beta chain. The record originates from a study of blood T cell repertoires in COVID-19. Turning to the study itself: Both acute and convalescent COVID-19 samples were obtained from the United States, Italy and Spain.

Methods used by the authors: The authors estimated nucleated cell counts from reference gene primer amplification. The table came from immunoSEQ multiplex PCR; TCRdb's copy has only in-frame clones and leaves some out. The V and J calls and clone size come from that table; D and trimming were worked out from the DNA. Of 150,000 or so clones listed, roughly 81% are singletons. Germline loops: CDR1 LNHDA, CDR2 SQIVND (reference sequence). This CDR3 is built from 15 residues. V shed 4 bases and J 4 bases; nucleotides not matched to a gene: 6. The chain is built from TRBV19 and TRBJ2-1, with 8 bases matching TRBD2. This clonotype originated in a woman between 45 and 65 years old with active or convalescent COVID-19. The specimen was peripheral blood. The CDR3 protein is CASSRVGLDYNEQFF. CDR3 DNA: TGTGCCAGTAGTAGGGTGGGACTAGATTACAATGAGCAGTTCTTC.